Listed below are T cell receptor beta chains from one sample, sequenced in a study of beta chain features in type 1 diabetes. The table came from immunoSEQ multiplex PCR; TCRdb's copy has only in-frame clones and leaves some out. This sample has a few hundred thousand clones, with about 32% found just once. The sequencing sample was made of naive CD4+ T cells from blood. All receptors derive from a man aged 18-30 years in good health. Each CDR3 is given without its conserved first and last residue.

>TRBV9|TRBJ2-3
ASSVGNTDTQY
>TRBV4-2|TRBJ2-7
ASSHPGGTGQYEQY
>TRBV30|.
AWSAYYEQY
>TRBV7-8|TRBJ1-5
ASSLGADRPGQPQH
>TRBV30|TRBJ2-7
AWSARDEQY
>TRBV2|TRBJ2-4
ASSEKTSVTKNIQY
>TRBV6-1|TRBJ2-7
ASSDGGSDYEQY
>TRBV5-1|TRBJ2-1
ASSPSSDPNEQF
>TRBV29-1|TRBJ1-4
SVSDRNEKLF
>TRBV6-1|TRBJ2-3
ASSEFEQSTDTQY
>TRBV7-8|TRBJ2-3
ASSLLGAPGDTQY
>TRBV7-2|TRBJ2-7
ASSPLTREQY
>TRBV30|TRBJ1-1
AWQTARAF
>TRBV30|TRBJ2-7
AWSFMTESYEQY
>TRBV7-9|TRBJ1-2
ASTAGENYGYT
>TRBV10-3|TRBJ2-7
AISEAILGAYEQY
>TRBV5-4|TRBJ2-5
ASSLRQVGSETQY
>TRBV5-1|TRBJ2-1
ASRVAGAYNEQF
>TRBV4-1|TRBJ2-5
ASSFIGETQY
>TRBV25-1|TRBJ2-3
ASSETSGRSGADTQY
>TRBV25-1|TRBJ2-1
ASSEFGGSYNEQF
>TRBV9|TRBJ2-7
ASAGTSASYEQY
>TRBV9|TRBJ2-5
ASSVAGPQETQY